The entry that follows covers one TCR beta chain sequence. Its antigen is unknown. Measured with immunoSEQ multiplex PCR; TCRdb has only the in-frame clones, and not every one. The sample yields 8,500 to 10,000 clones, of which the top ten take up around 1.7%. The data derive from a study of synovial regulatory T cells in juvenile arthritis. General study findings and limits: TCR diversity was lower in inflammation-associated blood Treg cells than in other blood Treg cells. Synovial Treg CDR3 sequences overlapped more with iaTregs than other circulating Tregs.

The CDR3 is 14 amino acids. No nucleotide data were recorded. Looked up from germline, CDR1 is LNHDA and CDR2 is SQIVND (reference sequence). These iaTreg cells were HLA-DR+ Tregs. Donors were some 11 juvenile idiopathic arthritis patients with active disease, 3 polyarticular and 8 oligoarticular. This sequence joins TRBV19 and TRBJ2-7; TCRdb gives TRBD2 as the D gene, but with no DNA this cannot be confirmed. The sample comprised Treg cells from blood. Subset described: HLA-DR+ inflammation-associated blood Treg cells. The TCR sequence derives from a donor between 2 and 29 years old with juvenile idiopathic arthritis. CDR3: CASGRGGSSYEQYF. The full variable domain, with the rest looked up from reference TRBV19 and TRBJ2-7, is DGGITQSPKYLFRKEGQNVTLSCEQNLNHDAMYWYRQDPGQGLRLIYYSQIVNDFQKGDIAEGYSVSREKKESFPLTVTSAQKNPTAFYLCASGRGGSSYEQYFGPGTRLTVT.